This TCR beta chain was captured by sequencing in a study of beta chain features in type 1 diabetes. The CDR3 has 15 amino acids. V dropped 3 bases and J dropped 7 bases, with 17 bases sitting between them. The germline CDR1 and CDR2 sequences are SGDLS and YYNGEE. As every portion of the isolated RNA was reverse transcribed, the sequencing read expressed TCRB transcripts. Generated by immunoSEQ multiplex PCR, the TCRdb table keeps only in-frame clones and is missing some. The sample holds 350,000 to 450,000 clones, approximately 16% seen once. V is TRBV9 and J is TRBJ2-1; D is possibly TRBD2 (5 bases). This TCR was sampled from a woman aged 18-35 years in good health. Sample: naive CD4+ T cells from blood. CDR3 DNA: TGTGCCAGCAGCGCTAGTAGCGCCGCCCCAAATGAGCAGTTCTTC. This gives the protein CASSASSAAPNEQFF.